A single TCR beta chain is shown here with its context. Its antigen is as yet unknown. This specimen comes from a study of post-analysis software for immune sequencing data. The study's findings and limits: The study found TRBV5-6, TRBV5-1 and TRBV20-1 among several TRBV segments more frequent in patients than controls.

The CDR3 runs to 14 residues. Germline V gene sequence: CDR1 DFQATT, CDR2 SNEGSKA (reference sequence). The germline V and J ends were trimmed by 5 bases and 7 bases, with 17 bases remaining between them. Sequencing libraries made from TCR beta cDNA carried unique molecular identifiers. TCRdb redid the calling of the PCR reads with MiXCR, one entry per CDR3 protein. Among a few hundred thousand distinct CDR3 sequences, 30% to 40% were seen once, and the ten largest hold less than 10%. This chain links TRBV20-1 with TRBJ1-4, with a tentative D call TRBD1 (5 bases). The source is a girl aged 2-10 years with multiple sclerosis. The specimen was blood. Here the CDR3 DNA reads TGCAGTGCTCTTACCCCAATCGGGGGTGAAAAACTGTTTTTT. Its protein is CSALTPIGGEKLFF.